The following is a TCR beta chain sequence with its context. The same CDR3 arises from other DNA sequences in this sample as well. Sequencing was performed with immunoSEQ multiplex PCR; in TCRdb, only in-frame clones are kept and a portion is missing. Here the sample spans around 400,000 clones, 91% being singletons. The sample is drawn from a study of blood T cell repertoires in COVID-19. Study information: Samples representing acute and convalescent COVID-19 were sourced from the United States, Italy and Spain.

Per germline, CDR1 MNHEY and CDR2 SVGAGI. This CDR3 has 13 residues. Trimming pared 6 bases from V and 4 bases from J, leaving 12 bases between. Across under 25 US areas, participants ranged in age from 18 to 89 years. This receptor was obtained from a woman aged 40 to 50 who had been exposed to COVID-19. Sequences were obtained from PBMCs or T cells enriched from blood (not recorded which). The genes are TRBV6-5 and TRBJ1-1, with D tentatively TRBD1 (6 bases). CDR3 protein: CASSSGVSTEAFF. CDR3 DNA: TGTGCCAGCAGCTCAGGGGTTAGCACTGAAGCTTTCTTT.